This TCR beta chain was observed in a study of CD8+ T cells in alopecia areata. The overall study: Oral tofacitinib, 5 to 10 mg twice daily, was given in an open-label trial. General study findings and limits: The study found TCR sharing across patients less clear than in mice, possibly for HLA reasons. Clonality exceeded that of normal scalp in lesional scalp, most notably in alopecia totalis/universalis.

Extraction of RNA preceded its reverse transcription into cDNA, which served as the sequencing template. Profiled with immunoSEQ multiplex PCR; TCRdb holds only in-frame clones, not every one. The data contain approximately 180,000 clones, 50% to 70% of them singletons. Lesional scalp tissue (obtained by punch biopsy) and peripheral blood were collected from alopecia areata patients. A remark on this clone: Antigen specificity is unknown.

The clonotype was recovered from a human donor with alopecia areata. The specimen comprised CD4+ T cells sorted from blood, sampled at week 0.

The CDR3 region is CASSEHPNTEAFF. In nucleotides, the CDR3 is TGTGCCAGCAGTGAACACCCGAACACTGAAGCTTTCTTT. The V call is TRBV6-4, the J call TRBJ1-1, with D unresolved. The V and J ends lost 3 bases and 1 base respectively, with 6 bases between them. Per the germline V gene, CDR1 is MRHNA and CDR2 is SNTAGT. The CDR3 length is 13 residues.